The following is a T cell receptor beta chain sequence with its context. Its antigen is not identified. Other DNA sequences in the sample encode the same CDR3. PCR amplification relied on 60 Vbeta primers (plus 13 Jbeta primers). TCRdb keeps only in-frame clones here, not all; method: immunoSEQ multiplex PCR. The table lists about 180,000 clones, around 78% of them singletons, with around 1.5% in the top ten. The data were taken from a study of cytomegalovirus exposure and HLA in healthy donors. Study results and caveats: Common viral pathogens seemed to be connected with several of the most significant clusters, according to a later analysis. A few CMV-associated chains were confirmed in vitro to be specific for CMV antigens. An analysis was carried out later, and it reportedly showed fewer N-insertions in an Asian-associated ancestry cluster than the approximately 670-donor mean. Per a later analysis, HLA-associated TCR beta chains showed more clonal expansion than other, equally common TCR beta chains.

This CDR3 has 15 amino acids. The germline V gene encodes CDR1 SGDLS and CDR2 YYNGEE. J was trimmed by 3 bases and V by 3 bases; bases with no gene match: 6. This receptor was identified in a man aged 18 to 29 in good health and CMV-seronegative. What was sequenced was PBMCs. This chain links TRBV9 with TRBJ1-2, with TRBD1 identical over 9 bases. The CDR3 sequence is CASSAPTGGYYGYTF. CDR3 DNA: TGTGCCAGCAGCGCCCCGACAGGGGGTTACTATGGCTACACCTTC. Filled out from reference TRBV9 and TRBJ1-2, the complete variable domain reads DSGVTQTPKHLITATGQRVTLRCSPRSGDLSVYWYQQSLDQGLQFLIQYYNGEERAKGNILERFSAQQFPDLHSELNLSSLELGDSALYFCASSAPTGGYYGYTFGSGTRLTVV.